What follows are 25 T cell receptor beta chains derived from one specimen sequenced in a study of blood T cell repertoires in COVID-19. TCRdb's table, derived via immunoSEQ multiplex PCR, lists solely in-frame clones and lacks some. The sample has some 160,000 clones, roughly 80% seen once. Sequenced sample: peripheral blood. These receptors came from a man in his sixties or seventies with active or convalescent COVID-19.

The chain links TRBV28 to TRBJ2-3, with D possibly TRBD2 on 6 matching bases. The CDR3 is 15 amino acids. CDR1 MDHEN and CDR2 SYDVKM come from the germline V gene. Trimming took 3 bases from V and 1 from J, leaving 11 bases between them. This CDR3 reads CASSFLGEGTDTQYF. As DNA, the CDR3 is TGTGCCAGCAGTTTCTTGGGGGAGGGCACAGATACGCAGTATTTT.

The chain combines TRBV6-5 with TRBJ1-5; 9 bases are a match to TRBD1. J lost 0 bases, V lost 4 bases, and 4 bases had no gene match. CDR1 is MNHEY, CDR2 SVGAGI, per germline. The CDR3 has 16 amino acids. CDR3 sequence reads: CASSSGTGISNQPQHF. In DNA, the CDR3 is TGTGCCAGCAGTTCAGGGACAGGGATTAGCAATCAGCCCCAGCATTTT.

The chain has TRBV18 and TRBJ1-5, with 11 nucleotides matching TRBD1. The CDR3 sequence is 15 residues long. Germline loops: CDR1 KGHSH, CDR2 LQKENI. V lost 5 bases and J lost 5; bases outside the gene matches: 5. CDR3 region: CASSGQGASDQPQHF. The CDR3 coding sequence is TGTGCCAGCTCAGGACAGGGGGCTTCTGATCAGCCCCAGCATTTT.

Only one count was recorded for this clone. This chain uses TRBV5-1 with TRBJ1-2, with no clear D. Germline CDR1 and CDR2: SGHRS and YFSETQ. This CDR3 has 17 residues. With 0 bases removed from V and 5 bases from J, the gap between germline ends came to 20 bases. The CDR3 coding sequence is TGCGCCAGCAGCTTGGCGACTAGTACAGATGGTTTGTATGGCTACACCTTC. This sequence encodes CASSLATSTDGLYGYTF.

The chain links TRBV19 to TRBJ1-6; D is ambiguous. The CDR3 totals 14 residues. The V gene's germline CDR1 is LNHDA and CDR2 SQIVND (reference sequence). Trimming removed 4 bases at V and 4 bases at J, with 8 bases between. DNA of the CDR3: TGTGCCAGTAGTAGCCGGGATTATAATTCACCCCTCCACTTT. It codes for CASSSRDYNSPLHF.

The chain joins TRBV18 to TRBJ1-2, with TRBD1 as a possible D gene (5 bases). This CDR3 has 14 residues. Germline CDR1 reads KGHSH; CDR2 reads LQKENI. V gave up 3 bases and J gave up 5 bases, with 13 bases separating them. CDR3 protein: CASSPETAGYGYTF. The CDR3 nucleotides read TGTGCCAGCTCACCGGAGACAGCCGGATATGGCTACACCTTC. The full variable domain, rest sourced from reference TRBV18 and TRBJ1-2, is NAGVMQNPRHLVRRRGQEARLRCSPMKGHSHVYWYRQLPEEGLKFMVYLQKENIIDESGMPKERFSAEFPKEGPSILRIQQVVRGDSAAYFCASSPETAGYGYTFGSGTRLTVV.

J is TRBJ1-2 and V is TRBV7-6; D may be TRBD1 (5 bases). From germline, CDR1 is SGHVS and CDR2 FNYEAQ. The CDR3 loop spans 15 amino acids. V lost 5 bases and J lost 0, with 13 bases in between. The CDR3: CASSLRQSANYGYTF. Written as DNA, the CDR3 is TGTGCCAGCAGCCTGAGACAGTCAGCTAACTATGGCTACACCTTC.

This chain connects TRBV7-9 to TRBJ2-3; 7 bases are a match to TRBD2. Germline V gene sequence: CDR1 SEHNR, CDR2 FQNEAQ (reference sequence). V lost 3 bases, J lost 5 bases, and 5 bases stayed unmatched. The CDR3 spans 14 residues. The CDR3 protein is CASSFGSGVDTQYF. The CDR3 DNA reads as TGTGCCAGCAGCTTTGGAAGCGGGGTAGATACGCAGTATTTT.

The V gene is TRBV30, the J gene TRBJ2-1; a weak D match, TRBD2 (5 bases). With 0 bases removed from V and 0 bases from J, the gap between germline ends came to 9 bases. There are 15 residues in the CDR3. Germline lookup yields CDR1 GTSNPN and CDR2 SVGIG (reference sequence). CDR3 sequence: CAWSVPRGSYNEQFF. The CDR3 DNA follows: TGTGCCTGGAGTGTACCACGGGGCTCCTACAATGAGCAGTTCTTC.

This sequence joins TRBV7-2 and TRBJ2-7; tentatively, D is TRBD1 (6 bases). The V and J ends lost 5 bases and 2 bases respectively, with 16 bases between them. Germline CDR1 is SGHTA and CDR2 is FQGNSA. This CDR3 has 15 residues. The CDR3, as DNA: TGTGCCAGCAGCCAACAGGGACATCTAACCTACGAGCAGTACTTC. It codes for CASSQQGHLTYEQYF. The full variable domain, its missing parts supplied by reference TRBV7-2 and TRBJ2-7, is GAGVSQSPSNKVTEKGKDVELRCDPISGHTALYWYRQSLGQGLEFLIYFQGNSAPDKSGLPSDRFSAERTGGSVSTLTIQRTQQEDSAVYLCASSQQGHLTYEQYFGPGTRLTVT.

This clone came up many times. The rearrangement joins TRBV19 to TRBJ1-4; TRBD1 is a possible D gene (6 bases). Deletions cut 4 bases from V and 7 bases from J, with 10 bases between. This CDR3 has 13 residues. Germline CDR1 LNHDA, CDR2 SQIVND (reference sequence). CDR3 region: CASSRGLGEKLFF. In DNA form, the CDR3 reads TGTGCCAGTAGTAGGGGGCTCGGTGAAAAACTGTTTTTT.

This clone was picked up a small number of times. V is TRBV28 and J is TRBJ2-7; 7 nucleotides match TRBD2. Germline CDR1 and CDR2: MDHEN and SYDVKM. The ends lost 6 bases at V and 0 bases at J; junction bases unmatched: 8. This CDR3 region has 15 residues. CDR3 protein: CASSRTRQSSYEQYF. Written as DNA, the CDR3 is TGTGCCAGCAGCCGGACTAGACAAAGCTCCTACGAGCAGTACTTC.

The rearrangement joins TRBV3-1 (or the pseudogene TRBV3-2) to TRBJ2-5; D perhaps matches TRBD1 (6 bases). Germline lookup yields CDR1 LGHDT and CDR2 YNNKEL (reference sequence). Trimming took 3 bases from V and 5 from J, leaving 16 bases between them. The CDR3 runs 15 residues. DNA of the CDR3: TGTGCCAGCAGCCACCACCAGGGGTTTAGCGAGACCCAGTACTTC. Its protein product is CASSHHQGFSETQYF.

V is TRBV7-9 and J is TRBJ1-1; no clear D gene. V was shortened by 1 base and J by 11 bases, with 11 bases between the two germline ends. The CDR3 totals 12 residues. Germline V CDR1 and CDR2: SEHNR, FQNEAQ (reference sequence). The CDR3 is CASSLDNPRAFF. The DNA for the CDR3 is TGTGCCAGCAGCTTAGACAACCCGAGGGCTTTCTTT.

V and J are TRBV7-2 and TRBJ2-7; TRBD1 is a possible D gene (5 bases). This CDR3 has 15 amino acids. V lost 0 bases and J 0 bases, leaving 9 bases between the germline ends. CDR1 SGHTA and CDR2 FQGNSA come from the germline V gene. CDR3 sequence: CASSLAGPYSYEQYF. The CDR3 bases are TGTGCCAGCAGCTTAGCGGGGCCCTACTCCTACGAGCAGTACTTC.

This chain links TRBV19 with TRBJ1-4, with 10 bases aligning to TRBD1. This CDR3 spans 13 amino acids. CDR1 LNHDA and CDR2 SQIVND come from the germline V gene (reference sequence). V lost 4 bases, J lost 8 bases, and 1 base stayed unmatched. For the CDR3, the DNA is TGTGCCAGTAGTAAGGGACAGGGGGAAAAACTGTTTTTT. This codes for CASSKGQGEKLFF.

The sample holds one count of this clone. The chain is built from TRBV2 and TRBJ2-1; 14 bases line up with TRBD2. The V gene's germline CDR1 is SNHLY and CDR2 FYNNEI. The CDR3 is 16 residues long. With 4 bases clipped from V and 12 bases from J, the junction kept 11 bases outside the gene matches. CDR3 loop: CASSGGLAGVGAVQFF. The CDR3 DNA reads TGTGCCAGCAGTGGGGGACTAGCGGGAGTTGGGGCGGTGCAGTTCTTC.

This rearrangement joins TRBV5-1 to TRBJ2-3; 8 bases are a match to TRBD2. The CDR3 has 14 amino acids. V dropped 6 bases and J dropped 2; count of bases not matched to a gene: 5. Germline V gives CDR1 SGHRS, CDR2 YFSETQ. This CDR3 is CASTTSGYTDTQYF. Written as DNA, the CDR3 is TGCGCCAGCACTACTAGCGGCTACACAGATACGCAGTATTTT.

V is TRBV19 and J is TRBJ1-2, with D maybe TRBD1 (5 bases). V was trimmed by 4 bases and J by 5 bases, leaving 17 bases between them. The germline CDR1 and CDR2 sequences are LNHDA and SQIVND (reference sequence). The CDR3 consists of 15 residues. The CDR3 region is CASSSRRGVAYGYTF. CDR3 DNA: TGTGCCAGTAGTAGTAGGAGGGGAGTCGCTTATGGCTACACCTTC.

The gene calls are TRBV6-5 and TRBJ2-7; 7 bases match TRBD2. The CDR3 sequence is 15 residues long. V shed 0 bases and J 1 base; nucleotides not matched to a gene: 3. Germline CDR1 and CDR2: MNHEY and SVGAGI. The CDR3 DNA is TGTGCCAGCAGTTACTCGGGGAGGGGTTCCTACGAGCAGTACTTC. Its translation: CASSYSGRGSYEQYF.

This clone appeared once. CDR3 in DNA: TGTGCCAGCAGCTTGGTGTTACTCGCAAGAACAGATACGCAGTATTTT. It encodes CASSLVLLARTDTQYF. This rearrangement joins TRBV5-5 to TRBJ2-3; D remains unclear. V lost 0 bases to trimming and J lost 3 bases, with 14 bases between them. Germline V gene sequence: CDR1 SGHKS, CDR2 YYEKEE (reference sequence). The CDR3 length is 16 residues.

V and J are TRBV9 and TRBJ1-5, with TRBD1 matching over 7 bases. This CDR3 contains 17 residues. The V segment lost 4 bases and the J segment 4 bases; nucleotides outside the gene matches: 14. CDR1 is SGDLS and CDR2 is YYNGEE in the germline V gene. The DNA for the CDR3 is TGTGCCAGCAGCACCGGCTCCGGGACAGAAGGAAATCAGCCCCAGCATTTT. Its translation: CASSTGSGTEGNQPQHF.

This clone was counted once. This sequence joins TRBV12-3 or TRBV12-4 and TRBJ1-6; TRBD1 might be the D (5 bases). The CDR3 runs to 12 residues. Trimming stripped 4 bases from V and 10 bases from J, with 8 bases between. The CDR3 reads CASSSGLSPLHF. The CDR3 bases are TGTGCCAGCAGTTCAGGGTTATCACCCCTCCACTTT.

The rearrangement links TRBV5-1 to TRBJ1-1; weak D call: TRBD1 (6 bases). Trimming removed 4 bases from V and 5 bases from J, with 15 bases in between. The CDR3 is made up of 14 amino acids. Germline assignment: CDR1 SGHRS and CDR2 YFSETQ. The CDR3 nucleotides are TGCGCCAGCAGCCCCCAGGGGTGGGAGACTGAAGCTTTCTTT. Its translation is CASSPQGWETEAFF.

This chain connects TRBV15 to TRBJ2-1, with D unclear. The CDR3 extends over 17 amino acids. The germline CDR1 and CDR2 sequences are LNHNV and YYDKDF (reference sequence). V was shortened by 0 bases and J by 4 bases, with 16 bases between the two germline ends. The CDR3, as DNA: TGTGCCACCAGCAGAGATGGTTTGTCGAACCTATACAATGAGCAGTTCTTC. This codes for CATSRDGLSNLYNEQFF.